Below, 10 T cell receptor beta chains from the same sample are listed, as sequenced in a study of cytomegalovirus exposure and HLA in healthy donors. Primers for the PCR totalled 60 Vbeta and 13 Jbeta. Only in-frame clones appear in the TCRdb table, and some are missing; sequencing was by immunoSEQ multiplex PCR. The sample lists roughly 160,000 clones, roughly 76% occurring once. Sequencing was performed on PBMCs. The source of these receptors is a woman aged 50 to 65 in good health and CMV-seronegative.

The chain joins TRBV6-1 to TRBJ2-3; the D gene is possibly TRBD2 (5 bases). The germline V gene encodes CDR1 MNHNS and CDR2 SASEGT. The CDR3 sequence is 14 residues long. Trimming cost V 4 bases and J 1 base, with 9 bases left between them. Written as DNA, the CDR3 is TGTGCCAGCAGTGGCGGGCGAGGCACAGATACGCAGTATTTT. This gives the protein CASSGGRGTDTQYF.

The V gene is TRBV30, the J gene TRBJ2-7; tentative D call: TRBD2 (5 bases). V was shortened by 6 bases and J by 5 bases, with 14 bases between the two germline ends. The CDR3 is made up of 12 amino acids. Germline V lookup: CDR1 GTSNPN, CDR2 SVGIG (reference sequence). CDR3 sequence (DNA): TGTGCCTGCCCTACTGCAGCGGACGAGCAGTACTTC. Its translation is CACPTAADEQYF. The variable domain in full, with the rest retrieved from reference TRBV30 and TRBJ2-7, is SQTIHQWPATLVQPVGSPLSLECTVEGTSNPNLYWYRQAAGRGLQLLFYSVGIGQISSEVPQNLSASRPQDRQFILSSKKLLLSDSGFYLCACPTAADEQYFGPGTRLTVT.

This clone was observed once. V and J are TRBV5-4 and TRBJ2-2, with D possibly TRBD1 on 6 matching bases. Per the germline V gene, CDR1 is SGHNT and CDR2 is YYREEE (reference sequence). The CDR3 is 13 residues long. V was pared by 0 bases and J by 7 bases, with 7 bases between. CDR3 nucleotide sequence: TGTGCCAGCAGCTTGGACAGGGACGGGGAGCTGTTTTTT. Translated: CASSLDRDGELFF.

The CDR3 bases are TGCAGCGTTGAATCAACGGGTTACACTGAAGCTTTCTTT. Translated, it gives CSVESTGYTEAFF. The rearrangement joins TRBV29-1 to TRBJ1-1; D unclear. CDR1 is SQVTM, CDR2 ANQGSEA, per germline. With 2 bases removed from V and 3 bases from J, the gap between germline ends came to 10 bases. This CDR3 spans 13 amino acids.

The chain employs TRBV5-1 and TRBJ2-3, with D maybe TRBD2 (5 bases). The germline V gene has CDR1 SGHRS and CDR2 YFSETQ. V was shortened by 2 bases and J by 2 bases, with 9 bases between the two germline ends. This CDR3 region has 14 residues. The CDR3 loop reads CASSFGLNTDTQYF. The DNA of the CDR3 is TGCGCCAGCAGCTTCGGACTCAACACAGATACGCAGTATTTT.

The genes are TRBV11-3 and TRBJ2-1, with TRBD2 as a possible D gene (6 bases). The CDR3 is 14 residues long. With 4 bases removed from V and 5 bases from J, the gap between germline ends came to 12 bases. Germline V gives CDR1 SGHNT, CDR2 YENEEA. The CDR3 DNA reads TGTGCCAGCAGCTCCCGTGGCGGGGACAATGAGCAGTTCTTC. It is translated as CASSSRGGDNEQFF.

V is TRBV19 and J is TRBJ2-2; TRBD1 might be the D (6 bases). This CDR3 is built from 17 residues. V was shortened by 7 bases and J by 4 bases, with 22 bases between the two germline ends. Germline V gene data show CDR1 as LNHDA and CDR2 as SQIVND (reference sequence). In nucleotides, the CDR3 is TGTGCCAGTACCCTAGTCAGGGGTGCAGGGGCCACCGGGGAGCTGTTTTTT. Translating gives CASTLVRGAGATGELFF.

The V call is TRBV2, the J call TRBJ2-6; D ambiguous. The CDR3 sequence is 15 residues long. Per the germline V gene, CDR1 is SNHLY and CDR2 is FYNNEI. Trimming cost V 7 bases and J 1 base, with 11 bases left between them. The CDR3 DNA reads TGTGCCAGCATCCCAGAAAGATCTGGGGCCAACGTCCTGACTTTC. Its translation is CASIPERSGANVLTF. The whole variable domain, remainder taken from reference TRBV2 and TRBJ2-6, is EPEVTQTPSHQVTQMGQEVILRCVPISNHLYFYWYRQILGQKVEFLVSFYNNEISEKSEIFDDQFSVERPDGSNFTLKIRSTKLEDSAMYFCASIPERSGANVLTFGAGSRLTVL.

This chain links TRBV2 with TRBJ1-2; D gene uncertain. The CDR3 covers 12 residues. Trimming removed 8 bases at V and 5 bases at J, with 12 bases between. Germline loops: CDR1 SNHLY, CDR2 FYNNEI. CDR3 DNA sequence: TGTGCCAGCCGGGAGGGCTCTTATGGCTACACCTTC. This translates into CASREGSYGYTF.

On this clone itself: A junction boundary mismatches the germline segment, possibly from a read error. The V and J genes are TRBV10-3 and TRBJ2-7; TRBD2 matches 8 bases. Germline CDR1 reads ENHRY; CDR2 reads SYGVKD. The CDR3 is made up of 15 amino acids. CDR3 sequence: CASSEEAGGSYEQYF. The CDR3 nucleotides read TGTGCCAGCAGTGAAGAGGCGGGAGGCTCCTACGAGCAGTACTTC.